This T cell receptor beta chain was identified during a study of T cells in Graves' hyperthyroidism and ophthalmopathy. What was amplified from RNA transcripts were TCR beta CDR3 regions. The HTBI primer set served for first-round RT-PCR of the TCR CDR3. TCRdb re-called the multiplex PCR reads with MiXCR, one entry per CDR3 protein. The sample lists around 350,000 distinct CDR3 sequences; 15% to 19% were seen once. Per the germline V gene, CDR1 is LGHNA and CDR2 is YSLEER. The V end was cut by 3 bases, the J end by 2 bases, with 8 bases between. The CDR3 loop spans 13 amino acids. The chain joins TRBV4-3 to TRBJ2-7; no firm D call. This receptor was obtained from a woman under 30 with Graves' hyperthyroidism that later progressed to Graves' ophthalmopathy. Input material: blood. This chain's CDR3 is CASSHEPAYEQYF. The CDR3 nucleotides read TGCGCCAGCAGCCATGAGCCCGCCTACGAGCAGTACTTC.